This T cell receptor beta chain was sequenced for a study of T cells in Graves' hyperthyroidism and ophthalmopathy. The CDR3 totals 13 residues. Trimming shortened V by 8 bases and J by 4 bases, and 11 bases separated the two germline ends. Germline V gene lookup returns CDR1 LNHDA and CDR2 SQIVND (reference sequence). Exclusion of a patient resulted from uncontrolled infection, other autoimmune disease, pregnancy or lactation. Study-wide points: Ophthalmopathy was separated from stable hyperthyroidism by a 13 V-J model.

This clonotype occurred many times. The antigen is unknown. The source material, RNA transcripts, was used to amplify TCR beta CDR3 regions. HTBI primers were used for first-round RT-PCR of the TCR CDR3. MiXCR, applied by TCRdb to the multiplex PCR reads, yields one record per CDR3 protein. Of about 760,000 distinct CDR3 sequences in the sample, roughly a third are singletons; the top ten hold less than 35%. This TCR came from a woman in her thirties or forties with Graves' hyperthyroidism. Sequencing was performed on blood. V usage is TRBV19 and J usage is TRBJ2-2, with D uncertain. DNA for the CDR3: TGTGCCAGTTCGAGTATAAGCACCGGGGAGCTGTTTTTT. This codes for CASSSISTGELFF. Based on the CDR3 plus reference TRBV19 and TRBJ2-2, the full variable domain is DGGITQSPKYLFRKEGQNVTLSCEQNLNHDAMYWYRQDPGQGLRLIYYSQIVNDFQKGDIAEGYSVSREKKESFPLTVTSAQKNPTAFYLCASSSISTGELFFGEGSRLTVL.